These 15 T cell receptor beta chains originate from one sample sequenced in a study of persistence of HIV-infected CD4 T cells. Cells were stimulated with CMV-infected fibroblast lysates at 10 ug/mL. CD40L-negative CD69-negative CD45RO-high memory CD4+ T cells were sorted as populations depleted of antigen-responding cells. This was the immunoSEQ version 4 assay in survey mode. Measured with immunoSEQ multiplex PCR; TCRdb has only the in-frame clones, and not every one. The sample carries approximately 26,000 clones, more than 75% recorded once. Their antigen targets remain unknown. This specimen was CD4+ T cells sorted from PBMCs after approximately 19-hour stimulation, taken from a patient who received antiretroviral therapy. The receptors shown here come from an adult woman with HIV who was CMV-seropositive.

The gene calls are TRBV5-6 and TRBJ1-3; D is ambiguous. Germline V lookup: CDR1 SGHDT, CDR2 YYEEEE. This CDR3 spans 17 amino acids. V lost 2 bases to trimming and J lost 0 bases, with 15 bases between them. Written as DNA, the CDR3 is TGTGCCAGCAGCTTCACCGATTTAGGGCGCTCTGGAAACACCATATATTTT. Its translation is CASSFTDLGRSGNTIYF.

This sequence joins TRBV5-1 and TRBJ2-1; TRBD1 might be the D (6 bases). This CDR3 contains 16 residues. CDR1 SGHRS and CDR2 YFSETQ come from the germline V gene. V lost 2 bases and J lost 2, with 14 bases in between. The CDR3 reads CASSFLQGSAYNEQFF. In DNA, the CDR3 is TGCGCCAGCAGCTTTCTGCAGGGGTCGGCCTACAATGAGCAGTTCTTC.

The gene calls are TRBV5-1 and TRBJ1-1; maybe TRBD1 (5 bases). Per the germline V gene, CDR1 is SGHRS and CDR2 is YFSETQ. V lost 0 bases to trimming and J lost 0 bases, with 12 bases between them. The CDR3 is 16 amino acids. The CDR3 here is CASSLGQTLMNTEAFF. CDR3 sequence (DNA): TGCGCCAGCAGCTTGGGACAGACCCTAATGAACACTGAAGCTTTCTTT. Together with reference TRBV5-1 and TRBJ1-1, the CDR3 gives the full variable domain: KAGVTQTPRYLIKTRGQQVTLSCSPISGHRSVSWYQQTPGQGLQFLFEYFSETQRNKGNFPGRFSGRQFSNSRSEMNVSTLELGDSALYLCASSLGQTLMNTEAFFGQGTRLTVV.

This clone was counted only a few times. The rearrangement uses TRBV13 and TRBJ1-5, with a weak D call TRBD1 (5 bases). The germline gives CDR1 PRHDT, CDR2 FYEKMQ (reference sequence). V lost 5 bases, J lost 2 bases, and 19 bases lay in between. CDR3 length: 17 residues. The CDR3 DNA follows: TGTGCCAGCAGCCAACGTGGGAGGGGAGGACGCAATCAGCCCCAGCATTTT. It yields the protein CASSQRGRGGRNQPQHF.

The J gene is TRBJ1-2, the V gene TRBV9; a possible D gene is TRBD1 (6 bases). Trimming pared 0 bases from V and 5 bases from J, leaving 11 bases between. Germline V gene lookup returns CDR1 SGDLS and CDR2 YYNGEE. The CDR3 is 14 residues long. The CDR3 DNA is TGTGCCAGCAGCGTAGTACAGGGTAAATATGGCTACACCTTC. It is translated as CASSVVQGKYGYTF.

The genes are TRBV6-5 and TRBJ2-5; either TRBD1 or TRBD2 may supply D (6 bases each). The V end lost 5 bases, the J end lost 5 bases, and 15 bases lay between the germline ends. The CDR3 runs 14 residues. Germline V CDR1 and CDR2: MNHEY, SVGAGI. The CDR3 loop is CASSTQGGGETQYF. CDR3 DNA sequence: TGTGCCAGCAGTACACAGGGAGGTGGGGAGACCCAGTACTTC.

The V and J genes are TRBV10-1 and TRBJ2-5; the D gene is possibly TRBD1 (6 bases). Per the germline V gene, CDR1 is WNHNN and CDR2 is SYGVQD (reference sequence). CDR3 length: 17 amino acids. V shed 0 bases and J shed 4 bases, with 18 bases lying between them. The CDR3, as DNA: TGCGCCAGCAGTGAGTCTTTGGGGACGAAAGGGGGAGAGACCCAGTACTTC. It encodes CASSESLGTKGGETQYF.

The chain uses TRBV13 and TRBJ1-6; the D gene is possibly TRBD1 (6 bases). V was cut by 5 bases and J by 8 bases, with 13 bases left in between. Germline V lookup: CDR1 PRHDT, CDR2 FYEKMQ (reference sequence). This CDR3 spans 14 amino acids. As DNA, the CDR3 is TGTGCCAGCAGCCTTAGGGGGTGGGATTCACCCCTCCACTTT. Its translation: CASSLRGWDSPLHF.

The chain combines TRBV5-4 with TRBJ1-3; 9 bases match TRBD1. Germline V lookup: CDR1 SGHNT, CDR2 YYREEE (reference sequence). The length of the CDR3 is 15 residues. V was clipped by 6 bases and J by 2 bases; unmatched bases: 6. The CDR3 nucleotides read TGTGCCAGCAACCAACAGGGGGCTGCTGGAAACACCATATATTTT. This gives the protein CASNQQGAAGNTIYF.

V is TRBV10-3 and J is TRBJ1-2; D unclear. There are 12 residues in the CDR3. Trimming cost V 7 bases and J 3 bases, with 9 bases left between them. Germline-derived CDR1 and CDR2 are ENHRY and SYGVKD. CDR3 bases: TGTGCCATCAAAGGCGGAGACTATGGCTACACCTTC. Translated: CAIKGGDYGYTF.

Only one count was recorded for this clone. The rearrangement joins TRBV6-5 to TRBJ1-1; TRBD1 matches at 7 bases. The CDR3 is 15 amino acids. Germline CDR1 MNHEY, CDR2 SVGAGI. V lost 7 bases, J lost 1 base, and 9 bases stayed unmatched. The CDR3 protein is CASKIGGARNTEAFF. Written as DNA, the CDR3 is TGTGCCAGCAAGATAGGGGGCGCTAGGAACACTGAAGCTTTCTTT.

The rearrangement links TRBV27 to TRBJ1-2, with D tentatively TRBD1 (5 bases). Trimming stripped 6 bases from V and 1 base from J, with 18 bases between. Per germline, CDR1 MNHEY and CDR2 SMNVEV (reference sequence). The CDR3 extends over 16 amino acids. The CDR3 coding sequence is TGTGCCAGCAGCCCGGATCGGGGTAGGGGTAACTATGGCTACACCTTC. It encodes CASSPDRGRGNYGYTF.

The chain couples TRBV5-1 to TRBJ2-2, with D hard to call. The V and J ends lost 0 bases and 3 bases respectively, with 12 bases between them. There are 16 residues in the CDR3. Germline CDR1 SGHRS, CDR2 YFSETQ. The DNA for the CDR3 is TGCGCCAGCAGCTTGGCCGACCCCTTGGACACCGGGGAGCTGTTTTTT. Its protein product is CASSLADPLDTGELFF.

This clone was detected only once. This chain connects TRBV19 to TRBJ2-7, with 7 bases lining up with TRBD1. V shed 0 bases and J 6 bases; nucleotides not matched to a gene: 5. The germline gives CDR1 LNHDA, CDR2 SQIVND (reference sequence). The CDR3 spans 14 residues. The CDR3 bases are TGTGCCAGTAGTATAGAAGGCAGGGGGACCGAGCAGTACTTC. Its translation is CASSIEGRGTEQYF.

The chain uses TRBV28 and TRBJ1-5, with TRBD1 matching over 8 bases. The V segment lost 4 bases and the J segment 4 bases; nucleotides outside the gene matches: 3. Germline V gene sequence: CDR1 MDHEN, CDR2 SYDVKM. The CDR3 consists of 14 residues. The CDR3 nucleotides are TGTGCCAGCAGTTCGACAGGGGCGAATCAGCCCCAGCATTTT. Translation gives CASSSTGANQPQHF.